This passage covers 12 T cell receptor beta chains from one sample sequenced in a study of T-cell memory formation after mild COVID-19. Using its own MiXCR run on the 5' RACE reads, TCRdb lists one record per CDR3 protein. The profile shows some 120,000 distinct CDR3 sequences, approximately 6.2% of them singletons. Sequences were obtained from PBMCs or a T cell subset sorted from them (not recorded which). These TCRs come from an adult woman who had mild COVID-19 (a few samples of this study predate the infection). Cell type and time point are not known.

This clonotype was seen a handful of times. This chain joins TRBV5-1 and TRBJ1-2, with D unclear. Germline V lookup: CDR1 SGHRS, CDR2 YFSETQ. The V gene lost 4 bases and the J gene lost 0 bases, with 10 bases spanning the gap. The CDR3 sequence is 14 residues long. CDR3 amino acids: CASSSGITNYGYTF. DNA of the CDR3: TGCGCCAGCAGCAGCGGGATTACTAACTATGGCTACACCTTC.

This clonotype was seen ten or more times. The rearrangement joins TRBV9 to TRBJ1-2; 7 positions match TRBD1. Germline trimming cut 5 bases from V and 3 bases from J; bases unmatched to any gene: 4. The CDR3 has 13 residues. Per the germline V gene, CDR1 is SGDLS and CDR2 is YYNGEE. The CDR3 region is CASSRQGYYGYTF. CDR3 sequence (DNA): TGTGCCAGCAGTCGACAGGGATACTATGGCTACACCTTC.

As regards this clonotype: A much bigger clone sits one base away, suggesting this may be a read error. The chain joins TRBV5-1 to TRBJ2-3; tentative D call: TRBD2 (6 bases). V lost 3 bases, J lost 8 bases, and 16 bases lay in between. Germline V gene sequence: CDR1 SGHRS, CDR2 YFSETQ. This CDR3 region has 14 residues. DNA of the CDR3: TGCGCCAGCAGCTCGACTACCGGGAGAGGTACGCAGTATTTT. Translation: CASSSTTGRGTQYF.

The V call is TRBV7-9, the J call TRBJ1-2; no firm D call. Deletions cut 3 bases from V and 8 bases from J, with 10 bases between. Germline CDR1 and CDR2: SEHNR and FQNEAQ (reference sequence). This CDR3 is built from 12 residues. CDR3 nucleotides: TGTGCCAGCAGCTTGGCATCAGGCGGCTACACCTTC. Protein sequence: CASSLASGGYTF.

This clonotype was observed a handful of times. The chain employs TRBV6-5 and TRBJ1-5; TRBD1 aligns across 10 bases. The junction had 5 bases not matched to a gene; V was cut back by 2 bases and J by 7 bases. The CDR3 is made up of 15 amino acids. Germline assignment: CDR1 MNHEY and CDR2 SVGAGI. The CDR3 is CASSYGTGAGQPQHF. The CDR3 nucleotides are TGTGCCAGCAGTTACGGGACAGGGGCCGGGCAGCCCCAGCATTTT.

CDR3 sequence: CSAMTSGRAYEQYF. In DNA form, the CDR3 reads TGCAGTGCAATGACTAGCGGGAGGGCCTACGAGCAGTACTTC. J is TRBJ2-7 and V is TRBV20-1; TRBD2 matches at 14 bases. Germline V gene data show CDR1 as DFQATT and CDR2 as SNEGSKA (reference sequence). V lost 6 bases and J lost 2; bases outside the gene matches: 3. The CDR3 covers 14 residues.

V is TRBV6-5 and J is TRBJ1-6; D perhaps matches TRBD1 (5 bases). The CDR3 has 13 amino acids. V dropped 10 bases and J dropped 7 bases, with 14 bases sitting between them. Germline-derived CDR1 and CDR2 are MNHEY and SVGAGI. In DNA form, the CDR3 reads TGTGCCACGTCCCCGGGGGTCAATTCACCCCTCCACTTT. Translating it yields CATSPGVNSPLHF.

This clonotype was recorded at least ten times. V is TRBV7-6 and J is TRBJ2-7, with TRBD1 identical over 8 bases. In germline, CDR1 is SGHVS, CDR2 FNYEAQ. V was pared by 5 bases and J by 3 bases, with 3 bases of the junction left unmatched. CDR3 size: 13 residues. CDR3 sequence: CASSPGGFYEQYF. The CDR3 DNA sequence: TGTGCCAGCAGCCCAGGGGGCTTCTACGAGCAGTACTTC.

This clonotype was observed at least ten times. The V call is TRBV11-1, the J call TRBJ2-1; 8 nucleotides match TRBD1. Germline V gives CDR1 SGHAT, CDR2 FQDESV (reference sequence). The trim removed 5 bases at V and 3 bases at J, leaving 6 bases unmatched. The CDR3 runs to 15 residues. CDR3 DNA: TGTGCCAGCAGCCGGACAGGGAACTTCTACAATGAGCAGTTCTTC. It encodes CASSRTGNFYNEQFF.

Ten or more counts support this clonotype. The CDR3 coding sequence is TGTGCCAGCAGTCCGGACTTGTCCCGCACAGATACGCAGTATTTT. This gives the protein CASSPDLSRTDTQYF. The rearrangement joins TRBV27 to TRBJ2-3; possibly TRBD2 for D (5 bases). The ends were cut back, 5 bases at V and 1 base at J, with 13 bases in the middle. Germline values: CDR1 MNHEY, CDR2 SMNVEV (reference sequence). The CDR3 spans 15 residues.

This clonotype came up a few times. The chain uses TRBV4-2 and TRBJ2-3; 9 bases match TRBD2. V trimming: 2 bases; J trimming: 0 bases; junction bases outside the gene matches: 6. Germline assignment: CDR1 LGHNA and CDR2 YNFKEQ. The length of the CDR3 is 17 residues. This chain's CDR3 is CASSQISGGASTDTQYF. Written as DNA, the CDR3 is TGTGCCAGCAGCCAAATTAGCGGGGGTGCTAGCACAGATACGCAGTATTTT.

This rearrangement joins TRBV12-3 or TRBV12-4 to TRBJ2-7; TRBD1 matches 9 bases. This CDR3 contains 16 residues. The junction had 9 bases not matched to a gene; V was cut back by 4 bases and J by 2 bases. The CDR3 is CASSYAGQGSPYEQYF. The CDR3 DNA is TGTGCCAGCAGTTACGCCGGACAGGGGAGTCCCTACGAGCAGTACTTC.